The 16 T cell receptor beta chains listed next were all sequenced from one sample in a study of CD8 T cells in ankylosing spondylitis. General study results and limits: Among TCR beta sequences, a motif of about 8 highly homologous variants appeared characteristic of ankylosing spondylitis blood.

These receptors lack a known antigen. One entry per CDR3 protein, called by TCRdb with MiXCR from the 5' RACE reads. The table shows roughly 370,000 distinct CDR3 sequences, with 20% to 25% occurring only once. The sample consisted of blood, either unsorted or a sorted T cell fraction (not recorded which). Every receptor here comes from a male donor with ankylosing spondylitis.

This clonotype was observed a handful of times. The chain carries TRBV6-1 and TRBJ1-3; D gene uncertain. This CDR3 is 15 amino acids long. Between the trimmed V and J ends, which lost 2 bases and 0 bases, there was a span of 8 bases. CDR1 and CDR2 (germline): MNHNS, SASEGT. Here the CDR3 DNA reads TGTGCCAGCAGTGAAACACGTTTCTCTGGAAACACCATATATTTT. Its protein product is CASSETRFSGNTIYF.

This clonotype has ten or more counts. The chain joins TRBV5-1 to TRBJ2-1, with 9 positions matching TRBD2. The CDR3 runs to 15 residues. The V gene end was trimmed by 0 bases and the J gene end by 6 bases; junction bases not matched to a gene: 4. From germline, CDR1 is SGHRS and CDR2 YFSETQ. The CDR3 is CASSLVAGDVNEQFF. Here the CDR3 DNA reads TGCGCCAGCAGCTTGGTAGCGGGAGATGTCAATGAGCAGTTCTTC. The complete variable domain, with remaining parts taken from reference TRBV5-1 and TRBJ2-1, reads KAGVTQTPRYLIKTRGQQVTLSCSPISGHRSVSWYQQTPGQGLQFLFEYFSETQRNKGNFPGRFSGRQFSNSRSEMNVSTLELGDSALYLCASSLVAGDVNEQFFGPGTRLTVL.

This clonotype was found many times. The rearrangement links TRBV5-6 to TRBJ2-2, with 7 bases matching TRBD2. Germline V gene data show CDR1 as SGHDT and CDR2 as YYEEEE. J lost 3 bases, V lost 1 base, and 12 bases had no gene match. The length of the CDR3 is 18 residues. CDR3 amino acids: CASSLNFGGSSYTGELFF. The CDR3 bases are TGTGCCAGCAGCTTGAACTTCGGCGGGAGCTCTTACACCGGGGAGCTGTTTTTT.

The V gene is TRBV10-3, the J gene TRBJ2-7; TRBD2 agrees at 10 bases. Germline V CDR1 and CDR2: ENHRY, SYGVKD. CDR3 length equals 15 residues. V was clipped by 5 bases and J by 4 bases; unmatched bases: 8. This CDR3 reads CAISRTGTSEYEQYF. The CDR3 nucleotides are TGTGCCATCAGTCGTACCGGGACTAGCGAGTACGAGCAGTACTTC.

This clonotype was picked up many times. The J gene is TRBJ2-3, the V gene TRBV29-1; unclear D gene. This CDR3 is 12 amino acids long. The V gene's germline CDR1 is SQVTM and CDR2 ANQGSEA. The V end was cut by 6 bases, the J end by 1 base, with 8 bases between. This CDR3 reads CSVTPGTDTQYF. CDR3 bases: TGCAGCGTAACCCCGGGCACAGATACGCAGTATTTT.

This clonotype was seen more than once but under ten times. V gene TRBV28 combines with J gene TRBJ2-6; D not resolved. The CDR3 runs to 16 residues. Germline CDR1 and CDR2: MDHEN and SYDVKM. The V end lost 3 bases, the J end lost 5 bases, and 14 bases lay between the germline ends. The CDR3 spells CASSFQARRRANVLTF. In DNA, the CDR3 is TGTGCCAGCAGTTTCCAGGCCCGAAGAAGGGCCAACGTCCTGACTTTC.

The chain employs TRBV10-3 and TRBJ1-2, with TRBD1 identical over 7 bases. The junction had 11 bases not matched to a gene; V was cut back by 6 bases and J by 7 bases. This CDR3 contains 14 residues. From germline, CDR1 is ENHRY and CDR2 SYGVKD. This chain's CDR3 is CAIRGTVEGGGYTF. The DNA of the CDR3 is TGTGCCATCAGAGGGACAGTGGAGGGCGGTGGCTACACCTTC.

The chain combines TRBV10-3 with TRBJ2-7, with 7 bases aligning to TRBD2. With V trimmed by 0 bases and J by 2 bases, 7 bases remained unmatched. The germline CDR1 and CDR2 sequences are ENHRY and SYGVKD. The CDR3 is 16 amino acids. CDR3 amino acids: CAISESTGRGTYEQYF. CDR3 sequence (DNA): TGTGCCATCAGTGAGTCGACGGGGCGGGGGACCTACGAGCAGTACTTC.

V is TRBV12-3 or TRBV12-4 and J is TRBJ2-1, with 9 bases fitting TRBD1. J was trimmed by 7 bases and V by 4 bases; bases with no gene match: 8. This CDR3 contains 15 residues. As DNA, the CDR3 is TGTGCCAGCAGTTCCCCGGGGACAGGGAGGAATGAGCAGTTCTTC. Translating it yields CASSSPGTGRNEQFF.

This clonotype was seen only once. V gene TRBV29-1 combines with J gene TRBJ2-1; 11 bases map to TRBD2. CDR3 length: 15 residues. V gave up 1 base and J gave up 7 bases; unmatched junction bases: 6. Germline CDR1 is SQVTM and CDR2 is ANQGSEA. The CDR3 loop is CSVEVTSGRINEQFF. CDR3 nucleotide sequence: TGCAGCGTTGAAGTTACTAGCGGGAGAATTAATGAGCAGTTCTTC.

This chain uses TRBV20-1 with TRBJ2-1; 9 bases match TRBD2. Germline CDR1 DFQATT, CDR2 SNEGSKA (reference sequence). The V gene end was trimmed by 6 bases and the J gene end by 7 bases; junction bases not matched to a gene: 10. The CDR3 contains 14 residues. DNA of the CDR3: TGCAGTGCGGACCCCGGGACTAGCCTAAATGAGCAGTTCTTC. Its translation: CSADPGTSLNEQFF.

The sample holds a few counts of this clonotype. This chain uses TRBV20-1 with TRBJ2-3; 7 bases are shared with TRBD1. V lost 6 bases to trimming and J lost 3 bases; unmatched junction nucleotides: 9. The germline gives CDR1 DFQATT, CDR2 SNEGSKA (reference sequence). The CDR3 covers 14 residues. CDR3 coding DNA: TGCAGTGCCAACCGAGGGACAGCTACAGATACGCAGTATTTT. Its protein is CSANRGTATDTQYF.

The chain links TRBV5-6 to TRBJ2-3; 7 bases match TRBD1. The CDR3 is made up of 17 amino acids. With V trimmed by 4 bases and J by 0 bases, 11 bases remained unmatched. Germline CDR1 and CDR2: SGHDT and YYEEEE. The CDR3 sequence is CASSPTTGMDSTDTQYF. Written as DNA, the CDR3 is TGTGCCAGCAGCCCGACGACAGGGATGGATAGCACAGATACGCAGTATTTT.

This clonotype was counted many times. The V and J genes are TRBV2 and TRBJ1-5; 10 positions agree with TRBD1. The CDR3 consists of 15 residues. After removal of 2 bases from V and 5 bases from J, the junction contained 3 bases not matched to a gene. The germline V gene encodes CDR1 SNHLY and CDR2 FYNNEI. CDR3 sequence (DNA): TGTGCCAGCAGTGAAATTGGACAGGGGGATCAGCCCCAGCATTTT. Its protein product is CASSEIGQGDQPQHF. The full variable domain, its missing parts supplied by reference TRBV2 and TRBJ1-5, is EPEVTQTPSHQVTQMGQEVILRCVPISNHLYFYWYRQILGQKVEFLVSFYNNEISEKSEIFDDQFSVERPDGSNFTLKIRSTKLEDSAMYFCASSEIGQGDQPQHFGDGTRLSIL.

This clonotype was seen a single time. This chain uses TRBV3-1 with TRBJ2-1; D is perhaps TRBD2 (5 bases). Trimming took off 5 bases at V and 2 bases at J, with 13 bases between the two ends. CDR1 and CDR2 (germline): LGHDT, YNNKEL (reference sequence). The CDR3 contains 15 residues. The chain's CDR3 is CASSSGGSTYNEQFF. CDR3 in DNA: TGTGCCAGCAGCTCAGGTGGGAGTACCTACAATGAGCAGTTCTTC.

This rearrangement joins TRBV6-2 or TRBV6-3 to TRBJ2-3; TRBD1 matches 7 bases. V was pared by 0 bases and J by 1 base, with 4 bases of the junction left unmatched. Germline V gene data show CDR1 as MNHEY and CDR2 as SVGEGT. The CDR3 spans 16 residues. The CDR3 loop is CASSYSLGQGTDTQYF. Here the CDR3 DNA reads TGTGCCAGCAGTTACTCCCTCGGACAGGGCACAGATACGCAGTATTTT.